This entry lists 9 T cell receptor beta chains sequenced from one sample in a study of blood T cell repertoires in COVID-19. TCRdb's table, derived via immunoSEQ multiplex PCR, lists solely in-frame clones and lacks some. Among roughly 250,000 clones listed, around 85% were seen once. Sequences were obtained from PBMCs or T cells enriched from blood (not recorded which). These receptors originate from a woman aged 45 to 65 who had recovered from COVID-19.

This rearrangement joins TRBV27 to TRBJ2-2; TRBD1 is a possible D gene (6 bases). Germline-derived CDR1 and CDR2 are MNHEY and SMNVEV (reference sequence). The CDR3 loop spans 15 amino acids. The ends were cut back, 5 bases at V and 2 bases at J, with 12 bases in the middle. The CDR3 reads CASSRGTVNTGELFF. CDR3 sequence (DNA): TGTGCCAGCAGTAGGGGGACGGTTAACACCGGGGAGCTGTTTTTT.

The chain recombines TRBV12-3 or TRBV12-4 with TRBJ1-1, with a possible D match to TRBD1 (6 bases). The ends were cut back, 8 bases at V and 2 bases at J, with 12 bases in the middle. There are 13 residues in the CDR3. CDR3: CASYWGGNTEAFF. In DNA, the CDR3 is TGTGCCAGCTATTGGGGGGGCAACACTGAAGCTTTCTTT.

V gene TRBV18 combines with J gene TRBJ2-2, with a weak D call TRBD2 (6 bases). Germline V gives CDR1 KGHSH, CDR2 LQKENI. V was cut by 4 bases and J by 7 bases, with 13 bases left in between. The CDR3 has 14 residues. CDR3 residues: CASSLMTRDGELFF. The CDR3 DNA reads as TGTGCCAGCTCACTTATGACTAGAGACGGGGAGCTGTTTTTT.

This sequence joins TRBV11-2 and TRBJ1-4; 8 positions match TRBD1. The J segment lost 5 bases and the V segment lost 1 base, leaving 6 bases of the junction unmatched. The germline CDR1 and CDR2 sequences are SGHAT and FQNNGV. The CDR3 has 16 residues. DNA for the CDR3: TGTGCCAGCAGCTTAGGGAGCGGGACAGGAAATGAAAAACTGTTTTTT. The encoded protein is CASSLGSGTGNEKLFF.

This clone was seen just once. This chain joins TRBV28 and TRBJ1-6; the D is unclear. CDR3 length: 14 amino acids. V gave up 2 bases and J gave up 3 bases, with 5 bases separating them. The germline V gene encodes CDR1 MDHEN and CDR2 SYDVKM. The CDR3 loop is CASSLNIYNSPLHF. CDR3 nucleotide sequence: TGTGCCAGCAGTTTAAACATCTATAATTCACCCCTCCACTTT.

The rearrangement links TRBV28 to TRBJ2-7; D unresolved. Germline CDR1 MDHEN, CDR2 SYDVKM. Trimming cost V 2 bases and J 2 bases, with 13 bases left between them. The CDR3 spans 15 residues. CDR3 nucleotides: TGTGCCAGCAGTTTAGGGCCTACCCCCCCCTACGAGCAGTACTTC. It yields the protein CASSLGPTPPYEQYF.

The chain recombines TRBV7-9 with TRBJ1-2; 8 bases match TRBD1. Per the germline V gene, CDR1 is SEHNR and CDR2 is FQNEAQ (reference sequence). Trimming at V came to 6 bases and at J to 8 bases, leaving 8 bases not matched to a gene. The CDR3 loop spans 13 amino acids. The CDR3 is CASRREQGGGYTF. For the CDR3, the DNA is TGTGCCAGCAGACGCGAACAGGGGGGAGGCTACACCTTC.

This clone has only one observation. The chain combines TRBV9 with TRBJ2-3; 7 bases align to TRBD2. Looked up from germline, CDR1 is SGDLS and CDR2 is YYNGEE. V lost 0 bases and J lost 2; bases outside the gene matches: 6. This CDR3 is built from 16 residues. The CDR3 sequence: CASSVDGAGTTDTQYF. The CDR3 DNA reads TGTGCCAGCAGCGTAGATGGAGCGGGAACCACAGATACGCAGTATTTT.

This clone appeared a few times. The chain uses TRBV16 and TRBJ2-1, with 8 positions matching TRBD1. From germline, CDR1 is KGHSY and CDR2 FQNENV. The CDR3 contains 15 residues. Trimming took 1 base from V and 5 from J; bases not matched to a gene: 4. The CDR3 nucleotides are TGTGCCAGCAGCCAATTTCCGACAGGGGACAATGAGCAGTTCTTC. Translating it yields CASSQFPTGDNEQFF.